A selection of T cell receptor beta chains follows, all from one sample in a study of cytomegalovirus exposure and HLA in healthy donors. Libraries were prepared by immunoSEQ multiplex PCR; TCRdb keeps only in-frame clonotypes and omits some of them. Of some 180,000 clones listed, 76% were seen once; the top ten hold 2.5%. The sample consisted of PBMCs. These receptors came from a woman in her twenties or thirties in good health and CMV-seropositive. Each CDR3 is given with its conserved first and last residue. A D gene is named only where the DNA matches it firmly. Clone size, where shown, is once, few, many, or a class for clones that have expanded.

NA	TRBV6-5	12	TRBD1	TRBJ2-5	CASTWDRVSQYF	TGTGCCAGCACCTGGGACAGGGTATCCCAGTACTTC
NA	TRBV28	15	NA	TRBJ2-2	CASSFWQGYTGELFF	TGTGCCAGCAGTTTTTGGCAGGGGTACACCGGGGAGCTGTTTTTT
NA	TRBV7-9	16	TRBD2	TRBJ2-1	CSGGTNGGSSYNEQFF	TGTTCCGGGGGGACCAACGGGGGAAGCTCCTACAATGAGCAGTTCTTC
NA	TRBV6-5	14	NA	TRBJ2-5	CASSYSGGRETQYF	TGTGCCAGCAGTTACTCTGGGGGGAGGGAGACCCAGTACTTC
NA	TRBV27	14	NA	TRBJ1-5	CASSSRAGKQPQHF	TGTGCCAGCAGTTCACGAGCAGGGAAACAGCCCCAGCATTTT
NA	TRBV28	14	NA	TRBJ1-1	CASSFPGGNTEAFF	TGTGCCAGCAGTTTCCCGGGGGGGAACACTGAAGCTTTCTTT
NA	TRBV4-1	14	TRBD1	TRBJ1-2	CASTSGQALHGYTF	TGCGCCAGCACCTCGGGACAGGCTTTGCATGGCTACACCTTC
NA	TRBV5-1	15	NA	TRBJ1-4	CASTPTSRGREKLFF	TGCGCCAGCACCCCAACCTCCAGGGGACGTGAAAAACTGTTTTTT
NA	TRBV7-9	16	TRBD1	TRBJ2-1	CASSRDRGLSYNEQFF	TGTGCCAGCAGCAGGGACAGGGGGCTTTCCTACAATGAGCAGTTCTTC
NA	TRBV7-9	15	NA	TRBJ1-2	CASTPGSRQDYGYTF	TGTGCCAGCACCCCTGGGTCAAGGCAGGACTATGGCTACACCTTC
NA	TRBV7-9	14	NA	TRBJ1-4	CASSITGRSEKLFF	TGTGCCAGCAGCATAACAGGGCGGAGTGAAAAACTGTTTTTT
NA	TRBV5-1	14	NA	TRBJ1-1	CASSFSGRVPEAFF	TGCGCCAGCAGCTTTTCGGGCAGGGTCCCTGAAGCTTTCTTT
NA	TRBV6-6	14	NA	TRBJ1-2	CASSYEGRSYGYTF	TGTGCCAGCAGTTACGAGGGCCGGAGCTATGGCTACACCTTC
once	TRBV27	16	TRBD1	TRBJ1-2	CASSIGPGQMNYGYTF	TGTGCCAGCAGTATCGGCCCGGGACAGATGAACTATGGCTACACCTTC
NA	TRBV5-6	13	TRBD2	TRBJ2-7	CASSPGTSDEQYF	TGTGCCAGCAGCCCGGGGACTAGCGACGAGCAGTACTTC
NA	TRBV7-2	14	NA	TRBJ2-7	CASSPGTVSYEQYF	TGTGCCAGCAGCCCCGGGACTGTATCCTACGAGCAGTACTTC
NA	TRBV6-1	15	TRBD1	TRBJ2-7	CASSEASQGNYEQYF	TGTGCCAGCAGTGAAGCGTCACAGGGGAACTACGAGCAGTACTTC
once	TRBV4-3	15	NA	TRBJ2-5	CASSQARGGQETQYF	TGCGCCAGCAGCCAAGCCCGGGGAGGCCAAGAGACCCAGTACTTC
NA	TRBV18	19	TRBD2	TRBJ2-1	CASSPPGLAGGHSYNEQFF	TGTGCCAGCTCACCACCGGGGCTAGCGGGGGGCCATTCCTACAATGAGCAGTTCTTC
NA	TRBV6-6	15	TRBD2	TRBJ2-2	CASSYGTSAMGQLFF	TGTGCCAGCAGTTACGGTACTAGCGCAATGGGGCAGCTGTTTTTT
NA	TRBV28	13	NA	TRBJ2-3	CASSFVSPYTQYF	TGTGCCAGCAGTTTTGTTAGCCCGTACACGCAGTATTTT
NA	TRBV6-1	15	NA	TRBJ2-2	CASERSGLNTGELFF	TGTGCCAGCGAACGTTCGGGGTTAAACACCGGGGAGCTGTTTTTT
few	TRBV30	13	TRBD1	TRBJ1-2	CAWGRDRPRGYTF	TGTGCCTGGGGCCGGGACAGACCGCGGGGCTACACCTTC
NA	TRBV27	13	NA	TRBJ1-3	CASVGSPRGTIYF	TGTGCCAGCGTGGGGAGCCCCAGGGGCACCATATATTTT
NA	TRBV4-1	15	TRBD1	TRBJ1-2	CASSQRGQGPYGYTF	TGCGCCAGCAGCCAGAGGGGGCAGGGGCCCTATGGCTACACCTTC
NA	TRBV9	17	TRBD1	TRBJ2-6	CASREGQGLDGANVLTF	TGTGCCAGCAGGGAAGGACAGGGCTTGGACGGGGCCAACGTCCTGACTTTC
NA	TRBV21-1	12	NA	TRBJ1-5	CATRQGGQPQHF	TGTGCCACACGACAGGGCGGGCAGCCCCAGCATTTT
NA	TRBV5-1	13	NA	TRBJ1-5	CASREGPNQPQHF	TGCGCCAGCAGGGAGGGGCCCAATCAGCCCCAGCATTTT
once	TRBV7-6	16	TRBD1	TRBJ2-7	CASSSGTGSSNYEQYF	TGTGCCAGCAGCTCGGGGACAGGGTCAAGCAACTACGAGCAGTACTTC
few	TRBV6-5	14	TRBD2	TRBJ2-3	CASRPSGGPDTQYF	TGTGCCAGCCGGCCTAGCGGGGGGCCAGATACGCAGTATTTT
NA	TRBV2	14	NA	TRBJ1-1	CASREGRSNTEAFF	TGTGCCAGCAGAGAGGGCCGATCAAACACTGAAGCTTTCTTT
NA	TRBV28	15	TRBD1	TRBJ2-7	CASRGQGANSYEQYF	TGTGCCAGCAGGGGCCAGGGGGCGAACTCCTACGAGCAGTACTTC
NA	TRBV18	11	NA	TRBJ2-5	CASSRSEIPYF	TGTGCCAGCTCACGGTCGGAGATTCCGTACTTC
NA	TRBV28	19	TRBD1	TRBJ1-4	CASSSGTGIKGGSNEKLFF	TGTGCCAGCAGTTCTGGGACAGGGATAAAGGGTGGATCTAATGAAAAACTGTTTTTT
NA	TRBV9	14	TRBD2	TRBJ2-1	CASSPPGGFNEQFF	TGTGCCAGCAGCCCCCCGGGGGGGTTCAATGAGCAGTTCTTC
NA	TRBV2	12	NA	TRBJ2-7	CASRRLVPEQYF	TGTGCCAGCAGGAGACTTGTGCCCGAGCAGTACTTC
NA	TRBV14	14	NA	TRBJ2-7	CASSQETARHEQYF	TGTGCCAGCAGCCAAGAGACTGCACGCCACGAGCAGTACTTC
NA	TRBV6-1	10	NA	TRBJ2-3	CASRRDTQYF	TGTGCCAGCAGGAGAGATACGCAGTATTTT
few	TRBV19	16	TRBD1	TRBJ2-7	CASSRGTGQGPGEQYF	TGTGCCAGTAGTAGAGGGACGGGACAGGGACCTGGCGAGCAGTACTTC
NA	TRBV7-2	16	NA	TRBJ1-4	CASSWDTFATNEKLFF	TGTGCCAGCAGTTGGGACACGTTTGCAACTAATGAAAAACTGTTTTTT
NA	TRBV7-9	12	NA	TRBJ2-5	CASSQNGETQYF	TGTGCCAGCAGCCAAAACGGGGAGACCCAGTACTTC
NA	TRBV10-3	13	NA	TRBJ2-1	CAISGGPYNEQFF	TGTGCCATCAGCGGAGGGCCCTACAATGAGCAGTTCTTC
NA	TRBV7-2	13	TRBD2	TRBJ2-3	CASSSRGGDTQYF	TGTGCCAGCAGCAGCCGCGGGGGGGATACGCAGTATTTT
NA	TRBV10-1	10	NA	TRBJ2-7	CASITYEQYF	TGCGCCAGCATCACCTACGAGCAGTACTTC
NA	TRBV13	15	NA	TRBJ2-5	CASSLTWRDQETQYF	TGTGCCAGCAGCTTGACTTGGCGGGACCAAGAGACCCAGTACTTC
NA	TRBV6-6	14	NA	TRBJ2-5	CASSTLGASETQYF	TGTGCCAGCAGCACCCTCGGAGCGTCAGAGACCCAGTACTTC
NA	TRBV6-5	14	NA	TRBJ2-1	CASTGPKRSNEQFF	TGTGCCAGCACCGGCCCTAAGCGTAGCAATGAGCAGTTCTTC
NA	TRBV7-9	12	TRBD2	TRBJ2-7	CASSLGTREQYF	TGTGCCAGCAGCTTGGGGACTAGGGAGCAGTACTTC
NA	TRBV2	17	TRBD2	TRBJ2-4	CASSEALGLAGVNIQYF	TGTGCCAGCAGTGAAGCGCTTGGACTAGCGGGGGTGAACATTCAGTACTTC
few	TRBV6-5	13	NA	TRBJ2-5	CASSYGTGETQYF	TGTGCCAGCAGTTACGGTACCGGAGAGACCCAGTACTTC
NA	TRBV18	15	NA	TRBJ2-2	CASSPFGTNTGELFF	TGTGCCAGCTCACCTTTTGGGACAAACACCGGGGAGCTGTTTTTT
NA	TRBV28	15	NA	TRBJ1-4	CASSPSGTNDEKLFF	TGTGCCAGCAGTCCTTCCGGGACAAACGATGAAAAACTGTTTTTT
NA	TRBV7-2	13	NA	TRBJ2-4	CASRKTGVDIQYF	TGTGCCAGCAGAAAAACCGGGGTTGACATTCAGTACTTC
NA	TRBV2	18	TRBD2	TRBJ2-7	CASWVIVSGGRLTYEQYF	TGTGCCAGCTGGGTTATTGTCAGCGGGGGCCGATTAACCTACGAGCAGTACTTC
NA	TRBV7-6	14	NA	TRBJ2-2	CASSLTDNTGELFF	TGTGCCAGCAGCTTAACAGACAACACCGGGGAGCTGTTTTTT
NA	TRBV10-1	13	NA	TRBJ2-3	CASSRQDTDTQYF	TGCGCCAGCAGCAGACAGGACACAGATACGCAGTATTTT
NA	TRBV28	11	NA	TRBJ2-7	CASSRYYEQYF	TGTGCCAGCAGCCGCTACTACGAGCAGTACTTC